The TCR beta chain under discussion was sequenced for a study of blood T cells in healthy people across ages. Study observations and caveats: A greater number of naive CD4+ cells and higher diversity distinguished long-lived donors from aged donors. Diversity of TCR beta per million T cells declined in a roughly linear way with age.

A second about 7 to 12 cycle PCR used barcoded and J-beta primers. Every individual sample yielded 2.5 million or more paired-end reads (each containing CDR3). TCRdb itself ran the 5' RACE reads through MiXCR, one entry per CDR3 protein. Of around 1.5 million distinct CDR3 sequences in the sample, around 55% were seen once. Isolated per sample were at least 7 million PBMCs. Comment on this clonotype: Its antigen remains unidentified.

The CDR3 has 15 amino acids. Deletions cut 3 bases from V and 6 bases from J, with 17 bases between. CDR1 is DFQATT, CDR2 SNEGSKA, per germline (reference sequence). This TCR was sampled from a man younger than 35 in good health. The chain combines TRBV20-1 with TRBJ2-2, with D perhaps matching TRBD2 (5 bases). Sequencing was done on a sample of blood. Written as DNA, the CDR3 is TGCAGTGCTAGGACCCGCGCGGGTGGTGCCGGGGAGCTGTTTTTT. Its protein product is CSARTRAGGAGELFF.